These 15 T cell receptor beta chains came from one sample sequenced in a study of OX40 agonist ivuxolimab in advanced cancers. Assay: immunoSEQ multiplex PCR; the TCRdb copy retains only in-frame clones and omits some. Of 40,000 to 60,000 clones listed, 90% to 95% are singletons. Sequencing used CD4+ or CD8+ T cells sorted from blood, obtained in a trial of the OX40 agonist ivuxolimab. These receptor sequences come from an adult with an advanced solid tumor such as melanoma, head and neck, liver or kidney cancer.

The chain links TRBV27 to TRBJ1-2; TRBD1 matches at 7 bases. The CDR3 loop spans 16 amino acids. Trimming took 2 bases from V and 7 from J; bases not matched to a gene: 13. Germline V gene data show CDR1 as MNHEY and CDR2 as SMNVEV (reference sequence). CDR3: CASSLGGEGANLGYTF. The CDR3 DNA reads as TGTGCCAGCAGTTTAGGCGGTGAGGGGGCTAATCTTGGCTACACCTTC.

In this sample, this clone turned up many times. The chain's CDR3 is CASSQSGRADQETQYF. The CDR3 bases are TGCGCCAGCAGTCAATCGGGCAGGGCGGATCAAGAGACCCAGTACTTC. The rearrangement uses TRBV23-1 and TRBJ2-5, with a possible D match to TRBD1 (5 bases). TRBV23-1 is annotated as an ORF whose role is uncertain. The V end lost 0 bases, the J end lost 2 bases, and 13 bases lay between the germline ends. The CDR3 is made up of 16 amino acids.

This chain uses TRBV7-9 with TRBJ2-1, with a possible D match to TRBD1 (6 bases). The CDR3 has 12 amino acids. Germline V lookup: CDR1 SEHNR, CDR2 FQNEAQ (reference sequence). V was pared by 11 bases and J by 8 bases, with 16 bases between. This CDR3 reads CAAGRGFDEQFF. CDR3 sequence (DNA): TGTGCCGCAGGAAGGGGGTTCGATGAGCAGTTCTTC.

This chain uses TRBV4-1 with TRBJ2-7; D remains ambiguous. Germline values: CDR1 MGHRA, CDR2 YSYEKL. CDR3 size: 13 residues. The ends were cut back, 0 bases at V and 0 bases at J, with 3 bases in the middle. The DNA for the CDR3 is TGCGCCAGCAGCCAAGAGATCTCCTACGAGCAGTACTTC. Translation: CASSQEISYEQYF.

The chain joins TRBV4-3 to TRBJ2-1; 15 bases are a match to TRBD2. V gave up 3 bases and J gave up 6 bases; unmatched junction bases: 0. The CDR3 extends over 15 amino acids. Per germline, CDR1 LGHNA and CDR2 YSLEER. This chain's CDR3 is CASSQGLAGGNEQFF. The CDR3 bases are TGCGCCAGCAGCCAGGGACTAGCGGGAGGCAATGAGCAGTTCTTC.

This sequence joins TRBV11-2 and TRBJ2-7; perhaps D is TRBD1 or TRBD2 (5 bases each). Germline V gives CDR1 SGHAT, CDR2 FQNNGV. The CDR3 spans 14 residues. Trimming took off 3 bases at V and 3 bases at J, with 12 bases between the two ends. In DNA, the CDR3 is TGTGCCAGCAGCTTTCCGGGGCCGAACTACGAGCAGTACTTC. Translation: CASSFPGPNYEQYF.

The chain links TRBV9 to TRBJ2-2; D is unresolved. Germline V gene data show CDR1 as SGDLS and CDR2 as YYNGEE. V was pared by 3 bases and J by 2 bases, with 14 bases between. This CDR3 contains 16 residues. In nucleotides, the CDR3 is TGTGCCAGCAGCGGCTCTGGGCAGGTTAACACCGGGGAGCTGTTTTTT. Translation: CASSGSGQVNTGELFF.

The rearrangement links TRBV28 to TRBJ2-2; weak D call: TRBD2 (7 bases). In germline, CDR1 is MDHEN, CDR2 SYDVKM. The V end lost 2 bases, the J end lost 4 bases, and 17 bases lay between the germline ends. CDR3 length equals 17 residues. The CDR3 coding sequence is TGTGCCAGCAGTTTAGAGGGGGGGCGCGAGACCACCGGGGAGCTGTTTTTT. It translates to CASSLEGGRETTGELFF.

The chain is built from TRBV4-3 and TRBJ1-1, with a tentative D call TRBD1 (5 bases). V lost 4 bases and J 0 bases, leaving 9 bases between the germline ends. The CDR3 runs to 14 residues. From germline, CDR1 is LGHNA and CDR2 YSLEER. CDR3 in amino acids: CASSLDSLNTEAFF. DNA for the CDR3: TGCGCCAGCAGCCTAGACAGTCTGAACACTGAAGCTTTCTTT.

CDR3 nucleotide sequence: TGTGCCAGCAGCGTCGGACAGGGGGGCAATGAGCAGTTCTTC. Protein: CASSVGQGGNEQFF. The rearrangement uses TRBV9 and TRBJ2-1, with 10 bases identical to TRBD1. V was clipped by 2 bases and J by 6 bases; unmatched bases: 2. This CDR3 has 14 amino acids. The germline V gene has CDR1 SGDLS and CDR2 YYNGEE.

This chain links TRBV27 with TRBJ2-1, with 8 bases lining up with TRBD2. Per germline, CDR1 MNHEY and CDR2 SMNVEV (reference sequence). The J segment lost 9 bases and the V segment lost 7 bases, leaving 14 bases of the junction unmatched. This CDR3 contains 15 residues. CDR3 DNA sequence: TGTGCCAGCAACCCCTTAGCGGGGCTCGCCGGTGAGCAGTTCTTC. Amino acid sequence: CASNPLAGLAGEQFF.

The chain uses TRBV15 and TRBJ2-3; the match to TRBD1 covers 7 bases. The V gene end was trimmed by 1 base and the J gene end by 4 bases; junction bases not matched to a gene: 2. The germline V gene encodes CDR1 LNHNV and CDR2 YYDKDF (reference sequence). The CDR3 has 14 amino acids. The CDR3 protein is CATSRGQGSDTQYF. Written as DNA, the CDR3 is TGTGCCACCAGCAGAGGACAGGGTTCAGATACGCAGTATTTT.

The chain is built from TRBV6-5 and TRBJ1-1, with a possible D match to TRBD1 (6 bases). The CDR3 is made up of 14 amino acids. V lost 3 bases and J 1 base, leaving 9 bases between the germline ends. Germline V gene data show CDR1 as MNHEY and CDR2 as SVGAGI. Written as DNA, the CDR3 is TGTGCCAGCAGTTATTCAGGGGAGAACACTGAAGCTTTCTTT. It specifies CASSYSGENTEAFF.

The chain carries TRBV7-9 and TRBJ1-1, with D possibly being TRBD1 (6 bases). V lost 5 bases to trimming and J lost 8 bases, with 15 bases between them. From germline, CDR1 is SEHNR and CDR2 FQNEAQ (reference sequence). This CDR3 has 13 amino acids. The CDR3 loop is CASSPGAGAEAFF. The DNA for the CDR3 is TGTGCCAGCAGCCCCGGTGCGGGGGCAGAAGCTTTCTTT.

About this clone: Germline and junction disagree at one end, which may indicate a read error. Other DNA sequences in this specimen translate into the identical CDR3. This chain connects TRBV10-1 to TRBJ2-3, with 10 positions matching TRBD2. Germline CDR1 is WNHNN and CDR2 is SYGVQD (reference sequence). The CDR3 totals 16 residues. In DNA, the CDR3 is TGCGCCAGCAGTGATATAGCGGGAGGCTTGTCGGATACGCAATATTTT. This gives the protein CASSDIAGGLSDTQYF.